This is a list of T cell receptor beta chains from one sample in a study of T cell repertoires in cytomegalovirus infection. A single record per CDR3 protein comes from TCRdb applying MiXCR to the reads. The repertoire holds fewer than 850,000 distinct CDR3 sequences, with 25% to 30% as singletons. No antigen is known for these receptors. This specimen was cultured CD8+ T cells from PBMCs, taken from culture after CMV antigen stimulation. All receptors derive from a human donor in good health (CMV status not recorded). Some clones in this sample may be carry-over from other donors' samples. Both conserved end residues are part of each CDR3. Each record gives: D gene, J gene, clone size, V gene, CDR3 protein, CDR3 DNA. A D gene is named only where the DNA matches it firmly. Clone size, where shown, is once, few, many, or a class for clones that have expanded.

NA TRBJ2-3 many TRBV7-6 CASSLGGSADTQYF TGTGCCAGCAGCTTAGGCGGCTCCGCAGATACGCAGTATTTT
NA TRBJ2-7 few TRBV7-9 CASSLPDRSYEQYF TGTGCCAGCAGCTTACCCGACCGCTCCTACGAGCAGTACTTC
NA TRBJ2-6 few TRBV6-5 CASSYEVYTGANVLTF TGTGCCAGCAGTTACGAGGTGTATACTGGGGCCAACGTCCTGACTTTC
TRBD1 TRBJ1-1 once TRBV9 CASSVRQGASAEAFF TGTGCCAGCAGCGTTCGACAGGGGGCCAGTGCGGAAGCTTTCTTT
NA TRBJ1-1 many TRBV7-9 CASSLHGTIPFKDTEAFF TGTGCCAGCAGTTTGCACGGGACAATCCCCTTTAAGGACACTGAAGCTTTCTTT
TRBD1 TRBJ2-2 NA TRBV15 CATSRGEQGGDTGELFF TGTGCCACCAGCAGAGGGGAACAGGGGGGTGACACCGGGGAGCTGTTTTTT
NA TRBJ2-5 NA TRBV19 CASSISPMGQETQYF TGTGCCAGTAGTATCAGCCCGATGGGCCAAGAGACCCAGTACTTC
NA TRBJ2-4 few TRBV7-9 CASSPSPGLLGTKNIQYF TGTGCCAGCAGCCCATCCCCGGGACTCCTGGGCACCAAAAACATTCAGTACTTC
NA TRBJ1-5 few TRBV6-2/TRBV6-3 CASSYSESNQPQHF TGTGCCAGCAGTTACTCGGAAAGCAATCAGCCCCAGCATTTT
NA TRBJ2-6 NA TRBV10-3 CAIPVLSGANVLTF TGTGCCATCCCCGTCCTCTCTGGGGCCAACGTCCTGACTTTC
NA TRBJ1-5 many TRBV20-1 CSARRRVGKGSNQPQHF TGCAGTGCTAGACGGAGGGTCGGTAAAGGCAGCAATCAGCCCCAGCATTTT
TRBD1 TRBJ2-1 NA TRBV28 CASRSTRQGSLDEQFF TGTGCCAGCAGATCCACACGACAGGGTTCTTTGGATGAGCAGTTCTTC
NA TRBJ2-1 NA TRBV5-1 CASSVHNNEQFF TGCGCCAGCAGCGTCCATAACAATGAGCAGTTCTTC
TRBD2 TRBJ2-3 few TRBV4-3 CASSQGVAGGKGTDTQYF TGCGCCAGCAGCCAAGGGGTAGCGGGGGGAAAGGGCACAGATACGCAGTATTTT
TRBD2 TRBJ2-1 NA TRBV6-5 CASSKLGGNEQFF TGTGCCAGCAGTAAGTTGGGGGGGAATGAGCAGTTCTTC
TRBD2 TRBJ2-7 NA TRBV5-6 CASSRGGGDEQYF TGTGCCAGCAGCCGCGGGGGGGGGGACGAGCAGTACTTC
TRBD1 TRBJ1-1 many TRBV7-9 CASSHRGDRRNTEAFF TGTGCCAGCAGCCACAGAGGGGACAGGAGAAACACTGAAGCTTTCTTT
NA TRBJ1-1 few TRBV28 CASSERGLHTEAFF TGTGCCAGCAGTGAGAGGGGTCTGCACACTGAAGCTTTCTTT
NA TRBJ2-7 once TRBV10-3 CATASTGHEQYF TGTGCCACCGCCTCGACAGGTCACGAGCAGTACTTC
NA TRBJ1-1 NA TRBV19 CASRALTENTEAFF TGTGCCAGTAGGGCCCTGACAGAGAACACTGAAGCTTTCTTT
NA TRBJ2-1 few TRBV7-6 CASSLAGFNNEQFF TGTGCCAGCAGCTTAGCAGGGTTCAACAATGAGCAGTTCTTC
NA TRBJ1-1 few TRBV4-2 CASSQDRSGVNTEAFF TGTGCCAGCAGCCAAGATAGATCCGGGGTGAACACTGAAGCTTTCTTT
TRBD1 TRBJ2-2 NA TRBV6-2/TRBV6-3 CASSYVKQGFSNTGELFF TGTGCCAGCAGTTACGTGAAACAGGGGTTTTCGAACACCGGGGAGCTGTTTTTT
NA TRBJ2-5 NA TRBV27 CASSLVRTQQETQYF TGTGCCAGCAGTCTGGTTAGAACTCAACAAGAGACCCAGTACTTC
NA TRBJ2-1 few TRBV7-9 CASSFRGPGNEQFF TGTGCCAGCAGCTTCCGGGGGCCGGGCAATGAGCAGTTCTTC
NA TRBJ1-5 NA TRBV25-1 CASSRQESNQPQHF TGTGCCAGCAGTCGGCAGGAAAGCAATCAGCCCCAGCATTTT
NA TRBJ1-1 NA TRBV27 CASRGGSGGAFF TGTGCCAGCAGAGGGGGATCGGGGGGAGCTTTCTTT
NA TRBJ1-1 NA TRBV5-5 CASSPLGPAGTEAFF TGTGCCAGCAGCCCGCTCGGGCCCGCGGGCACTGAAGCTTTCTTT
NA TRBJ2-1 NA TRBV9 CASSVPGYEQFF TGTGCCAGCAGCGTCCCCGGGTATGAGCAGTTCTTC
NA TRBJ2-3 NA TRBV27 CASSLTTHSDWVSTDTQYF TGTGCCAGCAGTTTAACGACCCATTCAGATTGGGTTAGCACAGATACGCAGTATTTT
TRBD2 TRBJ2-3 NA TRBV4-3 CASSQAQAGGNTDTQYF TGCGCCAGCAGCCAAGCACAAGCGGGGGGAAACACAGATACGCAGTATTTT
TRBD1 TRBJ1-5 NA TRBV7-6 CASSLGQGRNQPQHF TGTGCCAGCAGCTTAGGACAGGGGAGGAATCAGCCCCAGCATTTT
NA TRBJ2-7 NA TRBV2 CASSEAAGSSYEQYF TGTGCCAGCAGTGAAGCGGCAGGGAGCTCCTACGAGCAGTACTTC
TRBD1 TRBJ1-1 few TRBV10-3 CAISEARGMNTEAFF TGTGCCATCAGTGAGGCCAGGGGGATGAACACTGAAGCTTTCTTT
TRBD1 TRBJ2-5 many TRBV7-6 CASSSKVFGTGGETQYF TGTGCCAGCAGCTCGAAGGTCTTTGGGACAGGGGGAGAGACCCAGTACTTC
NA TRBJ2-7 NA TRBV7-2 CASSYWTVGRKAYEQYF TGTGCCAGCAGCTACTGGACAGTCGGGCGTAAAGCATACGAGCAGTACTTC
TRBD1 TRBJ1-2 few TRBV7-9 CASSPGTGALYGYTF TGTGCCAGCAGCCCTGGGACAGGGGCCCTCTATGGCTACACCTTC
NA TRBJ2-2 few TRBV27 CASSLLENTGELFF TGTGCCAGCAGTTTGCTAGAGAACACCGGGGAGCTGTTTTTT
NA TRBJ2-1 few TRBV7-8 CASSSVGDEQFF TGTGCCAGCAGCTCCGTCGGCGATGAGCAGTTCTTC
TRBD1 TRBJ1-1 few TRBV29-1 CSALDRDGGTEAFF TGCAGCGCCCTCGACAGGGACGGAGGCACTGAAGCTTTCTTT
NA TRBJ1-2 many TRBV7-2 CASSAEGVGYTF TGTGCCAGCAGCGCAGAAGGGGTTGGCTACACCTTC
NA TRBJ2-1 NA TRBV29-1 CSVVKGVNEQFF TGCAGCGTTGTCAAAGGGGTCAATGAGCAGTTCTTC
NA TRBJ2-5 NA TRBV4-1 CASSQDPGSGDQYF TGCGCCAGCAGCCAAGATCCGGGCTCAGGGGACCAGTACTTC
NA TRBJ2-1 once TRBV2 CASRSLATAYNEQFF TGTGCCAGCAGGTCGTTAGCCACGGCCTACAATGAGCAGTTCTTC
TRBD1 TRBJ1-2 NA TRBV9 CASSVVTGGNYTF TGTGCCAGCAGCGTAGTTACAGGGGGTAATTACACCTTC